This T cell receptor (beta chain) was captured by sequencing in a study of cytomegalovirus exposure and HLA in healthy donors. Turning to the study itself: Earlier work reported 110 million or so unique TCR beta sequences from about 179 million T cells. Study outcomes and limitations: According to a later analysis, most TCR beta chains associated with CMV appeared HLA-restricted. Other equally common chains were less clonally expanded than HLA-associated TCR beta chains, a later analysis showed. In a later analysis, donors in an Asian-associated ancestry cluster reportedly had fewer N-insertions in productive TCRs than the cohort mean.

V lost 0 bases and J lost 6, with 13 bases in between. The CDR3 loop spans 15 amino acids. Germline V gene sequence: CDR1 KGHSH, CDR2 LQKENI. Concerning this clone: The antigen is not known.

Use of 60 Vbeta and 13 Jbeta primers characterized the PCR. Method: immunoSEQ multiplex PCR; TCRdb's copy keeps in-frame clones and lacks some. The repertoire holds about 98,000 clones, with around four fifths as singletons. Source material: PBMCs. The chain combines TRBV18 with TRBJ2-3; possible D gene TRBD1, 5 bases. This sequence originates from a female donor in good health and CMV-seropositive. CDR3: CASSPPVDGADTQYF. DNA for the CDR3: TGTGCCAGCTCACCACCGGTGGATGGGGCCGATACGCAGTATTTT.